This T cell receptor beta chain was identified in a study of cytomegalovirus exposure and HLA in healthy donors (dated by TCRdb to about 2017). Concerning the study at large: In an earlier analysis of 587 of the donors, about 260 Gb of sequence data and 90 million to 120 million unique TCR beta sequences from 150 million to 200 million T cells were reported. Approximately 300 gigabases of sequencing data and 70 million to 100 million unique TCR sequences were included in an early release covering around 600 HLA-typed donors. Of the roughly 410 genotyped donors, 81% were placed in the genetic ancestry cluster associated with self-reported Caucasian donors. The study aimed to test whether signatures of past pathogen exposure could be identified by cataloging public T cell receptors. The T cell repertoires of roughly 660 subjects were profiled by immunosequencing and related to cytomegalovirus serostatus. Besides the first cohort of 666 subjects, a separate validation cohort made up of around 120 different subjects was used. The study combined high-throughput TCR immunosequencing, statistical association of individual TCRs with disease status, and machine learning to predict cytomegalovirus infection status. To study patterns of TCR occurrence, a later analysis re-analyzed previously published TCR beta repertoires from 666 donors and added high-resolution HLA genotyping. Rather than using new phenotypic data, the later analysis identified candidate immune exposures from TCR beta sequences and from how often those sequences occurred across donors. An earlier analysis of several hundred of the donors applied high-throughput TCR beta sequencing to assess whether each TCR beta V gene segment acted as functional or pseudogenic. Donor age, sex, ethnicity and CMV serostatus were compiled alongside the repertoire data. A later genetic analysis took genome-wide SNP genotypes for about 65% of the 666 donors and used that subset as a discovery cohort. Every repertoire in the discovery cohort had been generated on one and the same sequencing platform. HLA typing covered class I and class II loci at four-digit resolution. The number of donors typed differed by locus, with about 629-630 for A, B, C, DRB1 and DQB1, about 500 for DQA1, about 610 for DPA1, and approximately 470 for DPB1. A handful of DR-DQ haplotypes were handled as single units for association and clustering because linkage in the cohort was strong. Across some 400 genotyped donors of the cohort, an average of roughly 250,000 unique TCR beta nucleotide sequences per donor were sequenced, and 15% to 20% of those sequences were non-productive. Broader findings and caveats from the paper: The authors suggested that the approach could potentially be extended to other disease states and immunological phenotypes. In a later genetic analysis, fewer N-insertions in productive TCRs were reported among donors in an Asian-associated ancestry cluster than the roughly 700-donor mean. Correlated functional status among segregating V segments might reflect linkage disequilibrium, but an unknown experimental factor could not be ruled out. Only TCR beta chains were sequenced in this cohort, and the absence of alpha or paired-chain data limited detectable features. A later genetic analysis associated a missense DCLRE1C variant with V-gene and J-gene trimming of TCR beta chains, and an independent cohort replicated the association. In an earlier analysis of some 640 of the donors, most TCR beta V segments were observed in productive rearrangements about 87% or about 30% of the time, broadly matching IMGT annotations. In vitro tests confirmed that a few of the cytomegalovirus-associated TCR beta chains recognize cytomegalovirus antigens. The classifier was reported to diagnose cytomegalovirus status with high specificity and sensitivity in both the original and validation cohorts. In a later analysis, 16,951 TCR beta sequences were associated with specific HLA alleles at a false discovery rate of 0.05. CMV serostatus was the only immune exposure information available for the cohort. A cluster of highly shared sequence variants was judged likely to represent a technical artifact of the sequencing pipeline. Most CMV-associated TCR beta chains appeared to be HLA-restricted in a later analysis, and the HLA associations seemed to be driven largely by CMV exposure. When HLA alleles, especially DR and DQ, strongly co-occurred, attributing TCR associations to individual alleles was difficult. The 87-base-pair reads could not distinguish some IMGT-functional V segments, including TRBV6-2 and TRBV6-3, so those segments were excluded. In a later analysis, TCR association rates were found to vary across HLA loci, with the most associated TCRs seen for DRB1 alleles and the fewest for HLA-C alleles. Some 15 rarely observed V segments, including chromosome 9 orphons, were excluded from the earlier analysis of 550 to 700 of the donors because counts were too low. Across donors, most TCR sequences were observed very rarely, whereas some public TCRs were present in many individuals. The study gave a list of about 170 TCR beta chains associated with cytomegalovirus. According to a later analysis, parvovirus B19, influenza, CMV and Epstein-Barr virus appeared linked to several top co-occurrence clusters. A further reported finding was that TCR beta sequences accurately predicted the HLA-A and HLA-B alleles for most subjects in the first cohort. Because some donors lacked HLA typing at each locus, the association tests relied only on the typed subset. Sequencing depth was assumed to be roughly uniform across donors in the presence/absence analyses, though that assumption may not hold. In a later analysis, HLA-associated TCR beta chains were found to be more clonally expanded and to have lower generation probabilities than equally common non-associated chains.

The library came from the immunoSEQ multiplex PCR assay. For the multiplex PCR, a mixture combining 60 forward primers for TCR Vbeta segments and 13 reverse primers for TCR Jbeta segments was used. The CDR3 region of rearranged TCR beta genes was amplified from genomic DNA with a multiplex PCR assay. The amplified TCR beta libraries were sequenced on the Illumina HiSeq System as 87-base-pair reads. Under the source paper's analysis protocol: A later analysis tallied 75 million to 85 million unique TCR beta chains across the approximately 670 repertoires, and some 10 million of those chains were shared by two or more donors. To remove PCR and sequencing errors, raw reads were error-corrected and collapsed into unique sequences using a nearest-neighbor algorithm that merged closely related sequences. CDR3 sequences were aligned to IMGT reference sequences to assign V, D and J gene segments. Each retained sequence needed at least a six-nucleotide match to both a V gene segment and a J gene segment. Rearrangements were called productive when the CDR3 lacked stop codons and stayed in frame with V and J; all others were non-productive. CDR3 was defined by IMGT convention, running from the second conserved V-encoded cysteine to the conserved J-encoded phenylalanine. Sequences without an unambiguous match to a single V gene segment were excluded from the earlier analysis of approximately 560 of the donors. In an earlier analysis of 587 of the donors, a V segment was called functional when productive rearrangements were above 56.7%, and segregating when the standard deviation between donors exceeded 5%. A statistical classification framework was built to diagnose cytomegalovirus status from the catalog of TCR beta chain sequences. A later analysis assigned V and J genes by comparing TCR nucleotide sequences with IMGT/GENE-DB human TR gene sequences. In a later analysis, CDR3 sequences and most-parsimonious VDJ recombination scenarios were assigned using the TCRdist pipeline. In a later analysis, each TCR beta chain was defined by its CDR3 amino acid sequence together with its V-gene family, and reads lacking a unique V-gene family were excluded. A later analysis removed 592 highly shared, low-generation-probability nucleotide sequences to deal with suspected cross-contamination and a sequencing artifact. For each public chain, a later analysis derived a clonal expansion index from normalized ranks of inferred template counts within each repertoire. Generation probabilities in a later analysis came from a VDJ recombination model fitted to out-of-frame rearrangements, and those results were checked against IGoR. A later analysis scored TCR-TCR, TCR-HLA and TCR-CMV co-occurrence with hypergeometric tests, applying a repertoire-size bias correction to TCR pairs. To estimate false discovery rates, a later analysis permuted the HLA or CMV assignments 20 times. A later analysis grouped co-occurring TCRs with DBSCAN, adding TCRdist sequence similarity when clustering within HLA-allele-positive subsets. For co-occurrence clustering, repertoires with fewer than 30,000 or more than 120,000 public chains were excluded, along with roughly 5 repertoires with anomalous nucleotide sharing. In its TCRdb copy, this immuneACCESS table keeps in-frame sequences only and misses some clones. Where compared with another copy, unresolved V genes explain less than half of these, and the others have no known cause. D and trimming come from the DNA, and the V and J calls and clone size come from that table. Across this sample there are tens of thousands of clones, with around 77% seen only once. Roughly 3.6% of the sample is held by the ten biggest clonotypes.

CDR1 is given as SGHTA and CDR2 as FQGNSA, both from the germline V gene. There are 13 amino acids in the CDR3, from cysteine to phenylalanine inclusive. This entry keeps only the CDR3 DNA: 39 bases, framed from base 1. Trimming removed 4 bases from V and 11 bases from J, leaving 15 bases between the germline ends. To note about this clone: This clone's antigen is unknown. No base quality values were provided; no much bigger clone lies one nucleotide off.

The cohort comprised around 690 healthy bone marrow donors. At the time of sampling, every cohort member was nominally healthy, though immune exposures that went unrecorded were likely present. The donor was CMV seronegative and belonged to the group of several hundred seronegative cohort members. A peripheral blood sample was provided by each donor, and peripheral blood mononuclear cells were used for TCR beta sequencing. Genomic DNA was extracted from the blood cell samples with the Qiagen DNeasy Blood Extraction Kit. Sequencing was done on a sample of PBMCs. This TCR derives from a man aged 25 to 40 in good health and CMV-seronegative. The V gene is TRBV7-2 and the J gene is TRBJ2-1; the D gene is possibly TRBD1, with 7 bases matching. CDR3 sequence: CASSSVRGAKQFF. At the DNA level, the sequence is TGTGCCAGCAGCTCAGTCAGGGGGGCCAAGCAGTTCTTC. Reference TRBV7-2 and TRBJ2-1 proteins supply the regions before and after the CDR3; the full variable domain is: GAGVSQSPSNKVTEKGKDVELRCDPISGHTALYWYRQSLGQGLEFLIYFQGNSAPDKSGLPSDRFSAERTGGSVSTLTIQRTQQEDSAVYLCASSSVRGAKQFFGPGTRLTVL.